This TCR beta chain was obtained from a study of cytomegalovirus exposure and HLA in healthy donors. Study-wide results and limits: As immune exposure information, only CMV serostatus was available. Most observed TCR sequences were rare, whereas some public TCRs were detected in many donors. After further analysis at a later stage, roughly 16,000 TCR beta sequences were associated with HLA alleles at 0.05 false discovery rate.

The PCR made use of 60 Vbeta and 13 Jbeta primers. TCRdb's copy holds only in-frame clones and misses some; the assay was immunoSEQ multiplex PCR. The sample lists roughly 110,000 clones, around 82% seen once, with about 1.6% in the top ten. Worth noting for this clone: What it recognizes is unknown. The sample contains more than one DNA sequence encoding this CDR3.

The source is a man aged 50 or older in good health and CMV-seronegative. Sequencing was performed on PBMCs.

The CDR3 loop reads CASSLVLAGGEQYV. The DNA of the CDR3 is TGCGCCAGTAGCTTGGTCTTAGCGGGGGGCGAGCAGTACGTC. This chain connects TRBV5-1 to TRBJ2-7; TRBD2 matches at 10 bases. CDR1 SGHRS and CDR2 YFSETQ come from the germline V gene. The CDR3 runs 14 residues.